The present TCR beta chain was sequenced within a study of T cells after yellow fever vaccination (dated by TCRdb to the late 2010s). Broadly, across the study: Libraries from fractions with low cell numbers were prepared with the SMART-Seq v4 Ultra Low Input RNA kit. Blood was drawn at multiple timepoints before and after primary and secondary immunization, with bulk PBMC replicates and cell subsets isolated. Two healthy male donors, one aged 18 to 30 and one aged 30 to 39 years, were included in the cohort. To follow T-cell clones before and after primary and booster YFV17D yellow fever vaccination, bulk TCR alpha and beta repertoires were sequenced over time.

There are many counts of this clonotype. Its antigen is currently not known. There are no base qualities to consult, and no much larger clone falls within one base. Relative to germline, V is 2 bases shorter and J is 9 bases shorter, with 8 bases between their ends. Taken from cysteine to phenylalanine, the CDR3 has 12 residues. Only the CDR3 DNA stays, 36 bases, in frame from base 1. The CDR1 and CDR2 encoded by the germline V gene are MDHEN and SYDVKM. The data were produced on an Illumina NovaSeq 6000. TCR cDNA was made using 5'RACE template switching, a step that added a universal primer site and unique molecular identifiers. Priming of cDNA synthesis was performed from both the TCR alpha and TCR beta constant segments. Two PCR steps were used to amplify libraries, with sample barcodes and sequencing adapters being added in the second step. Libraries were sequenced on Illumina HiSeq 2500 (2x100 bp) or NovaSeq (2x150 bp). The original pipeline was this. MIGEC handled demultiplexing of reads and collapsing into UMI consensus sequences, while MiXCR performed V(D)J alignment. Clonotypes responding to the vaccine were identified with edgeR on replicate PBMC samples, with the criteria of FDR below 0.01 and a log2 fold change above 5 up to day 15. Each bulk clonotype received a CD4 or CD8 identity based on whether the sequenced CD4 or CD8 repertoire contained that clonotype at higher abundance. TCRdb reran the public reads through fastp at Q25 and MiXCR, keeping productive beta chains. Identical CDR3 proteins give one entry, which carries the most common genes and DNA. TCRdb, not the authors, supplied the V and J calls. The sample table lists roughly 310,000 distinct CDR3 sequences, roughly 3.5% of them with a count of one. The ten biggest clones cover about a quarter of the sample.

The treatment or condition label here, explained by the study, means: live attenuated yellow fever vaccine strain. At every blood-draw timepoint, two biological replicates of bulk PBMCs were collected. PBMCs were isolated from peripheral blood using a standard Ficoll-Paque protocol. TriZol was used to extract RNA from bulk PBMCs, from CD4 and CD8 fractions, and from dextramer-positive and dextramer-negative fractions. Study-wide conclusions, independent of this receptor: Computational filtering was needed because FACS-sorted repertoires could contain abundant contaminating clonotypes from the bulk population. Most clones expanded after primary vaccination (96% of CD4 and 88% of CD8) were re-detected after the booster, suggesting that broad memory maintenance occurred. The secondary T-cell response was found to be weaker but faster than the primary response, with a peak reached on day 5 rather than on day 15. Because only two donors were included in the study, the extent to which the findings can be generalized is limited. A small fraction of clonotypes appeared in both the CD4 and CD8 compartments, likely as a result of convergent recombination.

This clonotype originated in a man younger than 30 who received the YFV17D yellow fever vaccine. In this chain, TRBV28 is recombined with TRBJ2-4; the D gene is unclear. The sequences come from PBMCs, collected on the day of the yellow fever booster vaccination. The CDR3 protein sequence reads: CASSLTNGIQYF. The DNA sequence follows: TGTGCCAGCAGTTTAACAAATGGCATTCAGTACTTC.